This entry describes one T cell receptor beta chain. The sample comes from a study of blood T cell repertoires in COVID-19. The CDR3 runs to 16 residues. V lost 3 bases to trimming and J lost 9 bases; unmatched junction nucleotides: 13. CDR1 is SGDLS, CDR2 YYNGEE, per germline. Using immunoSEQ multiplex PCR, the repertoire was profiled, and TCRdb retains in-frame clones only, with some absent. Of 35,000 to 50,000 clones in the sample, approximately 89% were seen once. This clonotype was sampled from a woman aged 40 to 55 with acute or convalescent COVID-19. This chain joins TRBV9 and TRBJ2-1; TRBD1 matches 9 bases. Sequencing was done on a sample of peripheral blood. CDR3 amino acids: CASSATSRDRDGEQFF. DNA for the CDR3: TGTGCCAGCAGCGCGACCTCAAGGGACAGGGATGGTGAGCAGTTCTTC.